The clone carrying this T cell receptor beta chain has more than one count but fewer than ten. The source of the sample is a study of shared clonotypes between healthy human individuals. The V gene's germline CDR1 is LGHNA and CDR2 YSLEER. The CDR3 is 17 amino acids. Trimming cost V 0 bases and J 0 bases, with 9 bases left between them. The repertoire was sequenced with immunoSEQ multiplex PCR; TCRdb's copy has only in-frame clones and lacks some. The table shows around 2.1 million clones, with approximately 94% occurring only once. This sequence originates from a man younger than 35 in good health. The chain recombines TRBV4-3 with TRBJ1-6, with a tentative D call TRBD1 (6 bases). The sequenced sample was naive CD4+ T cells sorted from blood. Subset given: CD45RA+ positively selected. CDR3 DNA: TGCGCCAGCAGCCAAGATCAGGGGAGCTCCTATAATTCACCCCTCCACTTT. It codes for CASSQDQGSSYNSPLHF.